This T cell receptor (beta chain) came from a study of blood T cells in healthy people across ages. Combining a sample-barcoded 5' primer with a J-beta primer mix, a second PCR ran for 7 to 11 cycles. The template-switch adaptor, which had 12 random nucleotides, put a tag on each cDNA molecule. In TCRdb, the 5' RACE reads were re-called with MiXCR into one record per CDR3 protein. The sample shows approximately 760,000 distinct CDR3 sequences, around 25% of them seen only once. V gave up 3 bases and J gave up 2 bases, with 15 bases separating them. The CDR3 is 16 residues long. Germline loops: CDR1 MGHRA, CDR2 YSYEKL. The same specimen was also included in a second study, on T cells of mothers and their children.

The chain uses TRBV4-1 and TRBJ2-3; tentative D call: TRBD2 (6 bases). Sequencing used blood. This sequence was found in a boy between 5 and 17 years old in good health. CDR3 in DNA: TGCGCCAGCAGCCACCAAATAGCGGTTCACACAGATACGCAGTATTTT. It translates to CASSHQIAVHTDTQYF.